This T cell receptor beta chain stems from a study of shared clonotypes between healthy human individuals. As concerns this clone: As yet, its antigen is unknown.

It was at deep level that the assay was run. The data were produced by immunoSEQ multiplex PCR, yet TCRdb's version contains in-frame clones alone and is incomplete. The sample shows millions of clones, 85% to 95% of them seen only once. Study results and limitations: Sampling involved blood alone; tissue repertoires likely differ.

The CDR3 has 11 residues. V lost 4 bases and J lost 5, with 5 bases in between. The germline V gene encodes CDR1 SQVTM and CDR2 ANQGSEA. The chain carries TRBV29-1 and TRBJ2-2; no reliable D call. The TCR was taken from a man between 18 and 29 years old in good health. The sequencing sample was made of naive CD4+ T cells sorted from blood. Stated subset: CD45RA+ positively selected. As DNA, the CDR3 is TGCAGCGTTGGAGCTACCGGGGAGCTGTTTTTT. The encoded protein is CSVGATGELFF.